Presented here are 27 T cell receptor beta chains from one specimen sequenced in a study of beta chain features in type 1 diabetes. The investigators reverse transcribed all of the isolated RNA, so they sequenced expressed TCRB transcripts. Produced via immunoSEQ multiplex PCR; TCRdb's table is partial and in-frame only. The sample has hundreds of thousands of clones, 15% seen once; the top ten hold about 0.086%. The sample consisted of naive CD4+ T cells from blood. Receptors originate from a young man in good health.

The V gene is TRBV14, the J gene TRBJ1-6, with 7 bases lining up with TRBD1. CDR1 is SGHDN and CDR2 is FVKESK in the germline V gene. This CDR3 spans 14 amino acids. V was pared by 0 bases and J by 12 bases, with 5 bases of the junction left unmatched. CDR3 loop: CASSQEQGRVPLHF. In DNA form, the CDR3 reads TGTGCCAGCAGCCAAGAACAGGGGAGAGTACCCCTCCACTTT.

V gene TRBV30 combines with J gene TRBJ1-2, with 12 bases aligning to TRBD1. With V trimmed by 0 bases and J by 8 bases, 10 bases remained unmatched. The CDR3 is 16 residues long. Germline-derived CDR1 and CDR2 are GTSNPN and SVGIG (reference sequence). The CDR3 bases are TGTGCCTGGAGTGTACTTTGGGGACAGGGGGCTCACGGCTACACCTTC. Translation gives CAWSVLWGQGAHGYTF.

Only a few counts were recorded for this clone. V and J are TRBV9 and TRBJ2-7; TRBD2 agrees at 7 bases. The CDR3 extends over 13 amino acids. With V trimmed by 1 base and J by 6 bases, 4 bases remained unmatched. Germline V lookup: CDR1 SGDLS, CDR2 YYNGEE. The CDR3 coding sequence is TGTGCCAGCAGCGTAAAACTAGCGATCGAGCAGTACTTC. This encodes CASSVKLAIEQYF.

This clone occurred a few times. The CDR3 DNA is TGTGCCAGCAGCACTACAGGAGGAGATTCACCCCTCCACTTT. Translating gives CASSTTGGDSPLHF. This chain joins TRBV7-6 and TRBJ1-6; weak D call: TRBD1 (5 bases). Trimming pared 5 bases from V and 8 bases from J, leaving 13 bases between. The CDR3 totals 14 residues. Per the germline V gene, CDR1 is SGHVS and CDR2 is FNYEAQ.

The CDR3 DNA is TGCGCCAGCAGCTTGTCGGGAGCCGTAGGGCAAGGAAACAATGAGCAGTTCTTC. Amino acid sequence: CASSLSGAVGQGNNEQFF. The chain couples TRBV5-1 to TRBJ2-1; D perhaps matches TRBD2 (6 bases). Germline values: CDR1 SGHRS, CDR2 YFSETQ. CDR3 length equals 18 residues. The V end was cut by 1 base, the J end by 5 bases, with 22 bases between.

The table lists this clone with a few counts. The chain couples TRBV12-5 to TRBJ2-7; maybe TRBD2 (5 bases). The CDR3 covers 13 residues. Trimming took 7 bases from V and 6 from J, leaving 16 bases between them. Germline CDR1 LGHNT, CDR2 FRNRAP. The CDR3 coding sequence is TGTGCTAGTGCCTTTCTTGAGGGCGGCGAGCAGTACTTC. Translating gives CASAFLEGGEQYF.

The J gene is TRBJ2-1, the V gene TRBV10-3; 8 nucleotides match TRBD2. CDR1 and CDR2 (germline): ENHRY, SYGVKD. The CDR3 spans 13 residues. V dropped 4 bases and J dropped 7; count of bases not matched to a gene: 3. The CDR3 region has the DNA TGTGCCATCAGTGCGCGGGGGGCAAATGAGCAGTTCTTC. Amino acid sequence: CAISARGANEQFF.

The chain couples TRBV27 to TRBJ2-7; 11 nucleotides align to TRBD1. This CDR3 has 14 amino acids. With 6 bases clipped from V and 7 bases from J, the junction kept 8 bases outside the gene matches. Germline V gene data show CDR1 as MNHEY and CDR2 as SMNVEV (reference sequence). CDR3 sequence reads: CASRPRRDRGEQYF. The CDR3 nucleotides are TGTGCCAGCAGACCCCGCCGGGACAGGGGGGAGCAGTACTTC.

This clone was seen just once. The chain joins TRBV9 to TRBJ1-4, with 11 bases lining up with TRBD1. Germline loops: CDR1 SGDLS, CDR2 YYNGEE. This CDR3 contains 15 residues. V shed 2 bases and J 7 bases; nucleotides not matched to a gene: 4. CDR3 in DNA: TGTGCCAGCAGCGTCGGACAGGGGGCCGGTGAAAAACTGTTTTTT. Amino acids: CASSVGQGAGEKLFF.

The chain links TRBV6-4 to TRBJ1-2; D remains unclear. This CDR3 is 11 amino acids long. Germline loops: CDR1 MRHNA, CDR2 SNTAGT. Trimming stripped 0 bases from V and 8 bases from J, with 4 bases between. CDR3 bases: TGTGCCAGCAGTGACTCCGCGGGCTACACCTTC. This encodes CASSDSAGYTF.

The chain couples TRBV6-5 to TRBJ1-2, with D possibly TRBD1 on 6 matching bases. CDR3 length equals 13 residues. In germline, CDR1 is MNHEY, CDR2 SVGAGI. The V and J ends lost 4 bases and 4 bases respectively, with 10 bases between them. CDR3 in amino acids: CASSFRGGYGYTF. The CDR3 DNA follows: TGTGCCAGCAGTTTCAGGGGAGGCTATGGCTACACCTTC.

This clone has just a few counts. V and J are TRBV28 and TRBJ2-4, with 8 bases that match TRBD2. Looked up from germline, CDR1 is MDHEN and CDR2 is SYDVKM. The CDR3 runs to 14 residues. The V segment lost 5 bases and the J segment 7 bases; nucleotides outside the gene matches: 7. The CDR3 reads CASSAAGAGNIQYF. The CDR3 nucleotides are TGTGCCAGCAGTGCAGCGGGAGCCGGGAACATTCAGTACTTC.

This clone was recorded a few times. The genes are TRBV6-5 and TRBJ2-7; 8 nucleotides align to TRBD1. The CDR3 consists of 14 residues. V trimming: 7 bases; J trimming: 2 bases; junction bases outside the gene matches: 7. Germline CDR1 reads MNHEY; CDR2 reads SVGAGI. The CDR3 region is CASTRQGSPYEQYF. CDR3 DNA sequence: TGTGCCAGCACCCGACAGGGGTCCCCCTACGAGCAGTACTTC.

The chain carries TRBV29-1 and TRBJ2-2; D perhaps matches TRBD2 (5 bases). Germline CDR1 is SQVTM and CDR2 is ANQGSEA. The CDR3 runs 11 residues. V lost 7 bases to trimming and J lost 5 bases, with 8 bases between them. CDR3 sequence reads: CSGRGTGELFF. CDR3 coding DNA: TGCAGCGGTAGAGGGACCGGGGAGCTGTTTTTT.

CDR3 in amino acids: CAWERQGNSPLHF. The CDR3 DNA sequence: TGTGCCTGGGAAAGGCAGGGTAATTCACCCCTCCACTTT. The chain uses TRBV30 and TRBJ1-6; D might be TRBD1 (5 bases). The germline V gene has CDR1 GTSNPN and CDR2 SVGIG (reference sequence). Trimming cost V 5 bases and J 6 bases, with 11 bases left between them. The length of the CDR3 is 13 residues.

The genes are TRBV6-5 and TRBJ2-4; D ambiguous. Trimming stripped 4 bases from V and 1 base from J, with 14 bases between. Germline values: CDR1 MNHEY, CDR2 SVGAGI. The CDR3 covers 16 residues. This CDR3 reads CASSSNRYWAKNIQYF. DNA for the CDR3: TGTGCCAGCAGTTCCAACCGGTACTGGGCCAAAAACATTCAGTACTTC.

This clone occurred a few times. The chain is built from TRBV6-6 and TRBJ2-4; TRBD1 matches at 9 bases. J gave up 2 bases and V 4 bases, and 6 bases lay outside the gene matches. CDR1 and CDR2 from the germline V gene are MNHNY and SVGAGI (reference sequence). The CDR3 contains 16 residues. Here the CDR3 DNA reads TGTGCCAGCAGTTGGGGACAGGGAACGACCAAAAACATTCAGTACTTC. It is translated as CASSWGQGTTKNIQYF.

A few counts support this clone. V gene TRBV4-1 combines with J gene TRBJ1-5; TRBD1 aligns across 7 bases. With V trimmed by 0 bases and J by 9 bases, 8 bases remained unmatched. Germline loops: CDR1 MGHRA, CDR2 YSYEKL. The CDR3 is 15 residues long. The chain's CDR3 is CASSQDDRDLMPQHF. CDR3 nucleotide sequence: TGCGCCAGCAGCCAAGATGACAGGGACCTCATGCCCCAGCATTTT.

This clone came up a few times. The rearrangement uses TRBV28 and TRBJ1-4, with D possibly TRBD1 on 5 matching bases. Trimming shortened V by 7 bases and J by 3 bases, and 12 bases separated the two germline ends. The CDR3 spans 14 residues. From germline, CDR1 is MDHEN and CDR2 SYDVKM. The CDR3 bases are TGTGCCAGCACGAGTGGGGCAGCTAATGAAAAACTGTTTTTT. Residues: CASTSGAANEKLFF.

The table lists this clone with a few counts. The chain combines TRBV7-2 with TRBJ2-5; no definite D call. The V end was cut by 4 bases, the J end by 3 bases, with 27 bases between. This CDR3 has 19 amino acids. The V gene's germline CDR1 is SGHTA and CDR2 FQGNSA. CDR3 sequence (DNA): TGTGCCAGCAGCTCGTCACCCGGTCTTCAGCGTACCACCAAAGAGACCCAGTACTTC. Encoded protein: CASSSSPGLQRTTKETQYF.

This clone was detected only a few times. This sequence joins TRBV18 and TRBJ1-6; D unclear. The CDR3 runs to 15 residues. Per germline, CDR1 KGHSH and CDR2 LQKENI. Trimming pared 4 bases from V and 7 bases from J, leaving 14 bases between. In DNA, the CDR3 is TGTGCCAGCTCACAGGTGGAGGGCGGCAATTCACCCCTCCACTTT. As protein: CASSQVEGGNSPLHF.

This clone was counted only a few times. This chain's CDR3 is CSVGLTGHGYTF. The CDR3 DNA sequence: TGCAGCGTTGGTTTGACAGGGCATGGCTACACCTTC. The V gene is TRBV29-1, the J gene TRBJ1-2; 7 bases are a match to TRBD1. Germline CDR1 is SQVTM and CDR2 is ANQGSEA. V dropped 4 bases and J dropped 6; count of bases not matched to a gene: 5. CDR3 size: 12 residues.

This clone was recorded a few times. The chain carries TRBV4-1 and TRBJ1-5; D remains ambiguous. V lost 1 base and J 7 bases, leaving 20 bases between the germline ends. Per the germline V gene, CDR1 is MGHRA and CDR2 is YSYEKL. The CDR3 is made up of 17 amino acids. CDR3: CASSQAHLRGIVQPQHF. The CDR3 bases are TGCGCCAGCAGCCAAGCTCACCTTCGAGGGATCGTGCAGCCCCAGCATTTT.

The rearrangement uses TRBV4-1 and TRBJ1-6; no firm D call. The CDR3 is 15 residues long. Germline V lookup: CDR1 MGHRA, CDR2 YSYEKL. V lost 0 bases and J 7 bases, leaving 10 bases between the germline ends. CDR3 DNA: TGCGCCAGCAGCCAAGACTGGATTACGAATTCACCCCTCCACTTT. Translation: CASSQDWITNSPLHF.

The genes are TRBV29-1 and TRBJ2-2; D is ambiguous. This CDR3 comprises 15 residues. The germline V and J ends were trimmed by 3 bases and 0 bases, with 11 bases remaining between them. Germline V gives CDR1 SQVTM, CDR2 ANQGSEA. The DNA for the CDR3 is TGCAGCGTTGATTCCCCAGGAACGAACACCGGGGAGCTGTTTTTT. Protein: CSVDSPGTNTGELFF.

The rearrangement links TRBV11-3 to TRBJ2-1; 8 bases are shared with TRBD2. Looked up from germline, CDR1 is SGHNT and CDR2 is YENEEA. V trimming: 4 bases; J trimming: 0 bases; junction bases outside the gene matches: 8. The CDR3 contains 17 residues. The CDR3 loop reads CASSSGGARSSYNEQFF. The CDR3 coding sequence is TGTGCCAGCAGCTCCGGGGGGGCCAGGAGCTCCTACAATGAGCAGTTCTTC.

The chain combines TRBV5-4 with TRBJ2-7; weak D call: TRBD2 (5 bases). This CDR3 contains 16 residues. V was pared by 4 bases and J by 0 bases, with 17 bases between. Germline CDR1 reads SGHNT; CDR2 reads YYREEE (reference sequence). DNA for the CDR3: TGTGCCAGCAGCCCATTCCCCGCCGGGATCTCCTACGAGCAGTACTTC. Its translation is CASSPFPAGISYEQYF.